Shown below are 30 T cell receptor beta chains from a single sample sequenced in a study of response to subunit inactivated influenza vaccine. TCRdb fed the RT-PCR reads into MiXCR, producing one record per CDR3 protein. The sample carries roughly 700,000 distinct CDR3 sequences, about 15% recorded once. The specimen was PBMCs from blood, collected 14 to 15 days before vaccination. These TCRs come from a man aged 50-60 years who received an inactivated influenza vaccine.

V usage is TRBV18 and J usage is TRBJ2-5; possibly TRBD2 for D (5 bases). The CDR3 length is 16 residues. V lost 0 bases and J lost 5, with 16 bases in between. Germline CDR1 is KGHSH and CDR2 is LQKENI. CDR3 region: CASSPPRTGTAETQYF. CDR3 bases: TGTGCCAGCTCACCACCCCGGACTGGAACTGCGGAGACCCAGTACTTC.

V and J are TRBV7-3 and TRBJ2-1; 8 bases map to TRBD1. V gave up 1 base and J gave up 4 bases; unmatched junction bases: 6. The CDR3 has 16 amino acids. From germline, CDR1 is SGHTA and CDR2 FQGTGA. In DNA, the CDR3 is TGTGCCAGCAGCTTAAACGGGCAGGGGGCTTACAATGAGCAGTTCTTC. Its translation is CASSLNGQGAYNEQFF.

This clonotype has a handful of counts. The J gene is TRBJ2-7, the V gene TRBV24-1; D is undetermined. In germline, CDR1 is KGHDR, CDR2 SFDVKD. V gave up 7 bases and J gave up 4 bases, with 10 bases separating them. The CDR3 totals 12 residues. CDR3 sequence (DNA): TGTGCCACCAGCCCTGAAGGATACGAGCAGTACTTC. This encodes CATSPEGYEQYF.

The chain joins TRBV28 to TRBJ1-5; D not certain. CDR1 and CDR2 from the germline V gene are MDHEN and SYDVKM. The ends were cut back, 2 bases at V and 3 bases at J, with 8 bases in the middle. The length of the CDR3 is 14 residues. The CDR3 is CASSLSQVNQPQHF. In nucleotides, the CDR3 is TGTGCCAGCAGTTTAAGCCAGGTCAATCAGCCCCAGCATTTT.

This clonotype was observed a single time. This chain connects TRBV30 to TRBJ2-7; possible D gene TRBD2, 5 bases. Germline V gene lookup returns CDR1 GTSNPN and CDR2 SVGIG (reference sequence). This CDR3 is 14 amino acids long. V gave up 0 bases and J gave up 3 bases, with 12 bases separating them. The CDR3 spells CAWSVLGHDYEQYF. CDR3 in DNA: TGTGCCTGGAGTGTACTAGGCCACGACTACGAGCAGTACTTC.

This chain connects TRBV12-3 or TRBV12-4 to TRBJ2-5; the match to TRBD1 covers 11 bases. V shed 6 bases and J 9 bases; nucleotides not matched to a gene: 6. This CDR3 spans 13 amino acids. The CDR3, as DNA: TGTGCCAGCAGCCCGGGGACAGGGGGACCCCAGTACTTC. This encodes CASSPGTGGPQYF.

This clonotype was found a few times. This rearrangement joins TRBV4-3 to TRBJ2-2; no firm D call. The germline V and J ends were trimmed by 2 bases and 4 bases, with 14 bases remaining between them. There are 16 residues in the CDR3. Germline loops: CDR1 LGHNA, CDR2 YSLEER. In nucleotides, the CDR3 is TGCGCCAGCAGCCAAATGACTCCCGGGCTCACCGGGGAGCTGTTTTTT. Protein: CASSQMTPGLTGELFF.

The chain recombines TRBV7-2 with TRBJ2-2; maybe TRBD2 (5 bases). This CDR3 has 14 amino acids. Trimming cost V 7 bases and J 7 bases, with 16 bases left between them. Germline V CDR1 and CDR2: SGHTA, FQGNSA. The CDR3 bases are TGTGCCAGCATCCTAAGCGGTTATGGCGGGGAGCTGTTTTTT. The encoded protein is CASILSGYGGELFF.

This clonotype was detected a few times. The CDR3 DNA reads TGCAGTGCTAGAGGAGGCGGGGGGCACTTTGAGCAGTACTTC. It codes for CSARGGGGHFEQYF. The rearrangement uses TRBV20-1 and TRBJ2-7, with 8 bases aligning to TRBD2. V was pared by 1 base and J by 7 bases, with 9 bases of the junction left unmatched. The length of the CDR3 is 14 residues. Germline CDR1 DFQATT, CDR2 SNEGSKA (reference sequence).

The V call is TRBV12-3 or TRBV12-4, the J call TRBJ1-6, with TRBD1 identical over 7 bases. This CDR3 is 14 amino acids long. V lost 4 bases, J lost 9 bases, and 6 bases stayed unmatched. CDR3 coding DNA: TGTGCCAGCAGTTCCGCAGGGGGACCTTCACCCCTCCACTTT. This encodes CASSSAGGPSPLHF.

This clonotype occurred many times. V is TRBV4-2 and J is TRBJ2-3, with D possibly TRBD2 on 6 matching bases. The germline V gene encodes CDR1 LGHNA and CDR2 YNFKEQ. The ends were cut back, 0 bases at V and 5 bases at J, with 15 bases in the middle. The CDR3 spans 16 residues. The CDR3 DNA is TGTGCCAGCAGCCAAGATCGGAGGGGCGGGATAGATACGCAGTATTTT. Residues: CASSQDRRGGIDTQYF.

The CDR3: CASTPGQGSQPQHF. The CDR3 DNA is TGTGCCAGCACCCCGGGACAGGGCTCGCAGCCCCAGCATTTT. This chain links TRBV12-3 or TRBV12-4 with TRBJ1-5; the match to TRBD1 covers 9 bases. The CDR3 is 14 residues long. The junction had 8 bases not matched to a gene; V was cut back by 7 bases and J by 7 bases.

This clonotype was picked up a small number of times. The genes are TRBV10-3 and TRBJ2-3; a weak D match, TRBD2 (5 bases). The germline V gene has CDR1 ENHRY and CDR2 SYGVKD. Trimming removed 0 bases from V and 6 bases from J, with 7 bases in between. The CDR3 spans 13 residues. The CDR3 here is CAISESEVDTQYF. The DNA of the CDR3 is TGTGCCATCAGTGAGTCGGAGGTTGATACGCAGTATTTT.

This clonotype was detected many times. J is TRBJ1-1 and V is TRBV5-1; D perhaps matches TRBD1 (5 bases). CDR3 length equals 15 residues. Trimming cost V 1 base and J 1 base, with 11 bases left between them. Germline-derived CDR1 and CDR2 are SGHRS and YFSETQ. The CDR3 DNA reads as TGCGCCAGCAGCTTGTATTTCGGGGGGAACACTGAAGCTTTCTTT. This gives the protein CASSLYFGGNTEAFF.

V usage is TRBV28 and J usage is TRBJ2-1; 12 bases are a match to TRBD1. The CDR3 has 15 residues. V gave up 5 bases and J gave up 7 bases; unmatched junction bases: 6. The germline V gene encodes CDR1 MDHEN and CDR2 SYDVKM. The CDR3 is CASSPPGQGANEQFF. The CDR3 DNA is TGTGCCAGCAGTCCCCCGGGACAGGGGGCGAATGAGCAGTTCTTC.

This clonotype was detected only a few times. The DNA of the CDR3 is TGTGCCAGCAGTTTAATAGGCGGGGGCACAGATACGCAGTATTTT. Amino acid sequence: CASSLIGGGTDTQYF. The chain combines TRBV27 with TRBJ2-3; possible D gene TRBD2, 6 bases. This CDR3 spans 15 amino acids. Trimming pared 2 bases from V and 1 base from J, leaving 10 bases between. Germline CDR1 and CDR2: MNHEY and SMNVEV (reference sequence).

The chain carries TRBV10-3 and TRBJ1-2; a weak D match, TRBD1 (5 bases). The CDR3 has 13 residues. V was trimmed by 4 bases and J by 8 bases, leaving 14 bases between them. Looked up from germline, CDR1 is ENHRY and CDR2 is SYGVKD. The CDR3 loop reads CAISVRVTNGYTF. The CDR3 nucleotides read TGTGCCATCAGTGTCAGGGTGACTAACGGCTACACCTTC.

The rearrangement links TRBV7-8 to TRBJ2-1; D is perhaps TRBD2 (5 bases). The germline V gene has CDR1 SGHVS and CDR2 FQNEAQ. The CDR3 totals 17 residues. The V end was cut by 3 bases, the J end by 7 bases, with 22 bases between. CDR3 nucleotide sequence: TGTGCCAGCAGCTTCCCCCGGGAACAAGGATTTAAGAATGAGCAGTTCTTC. It codes for CASSFPREQGFKNEQFF.

This clonotype was detected a few times. The chain is built from TRBV3-1 and TRBJ2-7, with 9 bases identical to TRBD1. The trim removed 4 bases at V and 11 bases at J, leaving 12 bases unmatched. CDR1 is LGHDT and CDR2 is YNNKEL in the germline V gene (reference sequence). The CDR3 runs 14 residues. This CDR3 is CASSRGQGPAMKYF. In DNA, the CDR3 is TGTGCCAGCAGCCGAGGACAGGGGCCCGCTATGAAGTACTTC.

The CDR3, as DNA: TGTGCCAGCAGCGTCGGGAGAAACTATGGCTACACCTTC. Its translation: CASSVGRNYGYTF. V gene TRBV27 combines with J gene TRBJ1-2; D is uncertain. The V end was cut by 6 bases, the J end by 2 bases, with 10 bases between. Germline CDR1 reads MNHEY; CDR2 reads SMNVEV (reference sequence). CDR3 size: 13 residues.

This clonotype appeared a few times. This chain joins TRBV4-3 and TRBJ2-6; possible D gene TRBD2, 5 bases. The CDR3 sequence is 16 residues long. The V and J ends lost 0 bases and 9 bases respectively, with 15 bases between them. The germline gives CDR1 LGHNA, CDR2 YSLEER. The CDR3 loop reads CASSQDLTRSFNVLTF. The CDR3 DNA sequence: TGCGCCAGCAGCCAAGATCTCACTAGATCATTCAACGTCCTGACTTTC.

This clonotype was detected ten times or more. The chain links TRBV12-3 or TRBV12-4 to TRBJ1-5, with 9 bases that match TRBD1. After removal of 3 bases from V and 2 bases from J, the junction contained 17 bases not matched to a gene. The CDR3 totals 20 residues. CDR3 nucleotides: TGTGCCAGCAGTTTTGATTTCCGGACAGGGGCCTCCAAGGGCAATCAGCCCCAGCATTTT. Translating it yields CASSFDFRTGASKGNQPQHF.

This clonotype was detected only a few times. The chain is built from TRBV4-3 and TRBJ2-7; the match to TRBD2 covers 9 bases. Per germline, CDR1 LGHNA and CDR2 YSLEER. CDR3 length: 15 amino acids. J was trimmed by 6 bases and V by 1 base; bases with no gene match: 7. CDR3 in amino acids: CASSQVSSGIFEQYF. Written as DNA, the CDR3 is TGCGCCAGCAGCCAAGTATCTAGCGGGATCTTCGAGCAGTACTTC.

This clonotype was counted only a few times. The genes are TRBV6-1 and TRBJ2-5; D is unclear. V lost 7 bases, J lost 1 base, and 16 bases lay in between. Germline V CDR1 and CDR2: MNHNS, SASEGT. The CDR3 consists of 15 residues. The CDR3 sequence is CASMKRWLTQETQYF. The CDR3 region has the DNA TGTGCCAGCATGAAAAGGTGGTTGACCCAAGAGACCCAGTACTTC.

This clonotype was counted only a few times. The chain recombines TRBV20-1 with TRBJ2-1; 9 bases align to TRBD2. The CDR3 spans 15 residues. With 6 bases clipped from V and 6 bases from J, the junction kept 12 bases outside the gene matches. Germline values: CDR1 DFQATT, CDR2 SNEGSKA (reference sequence). The CDR3 sequence is CSAVRREGRRNEQFF. Written as DNA, the CDR3 is TGCAGTGCGGTCAGGCGGGAGGGACGGCGCAATGAGCAGTTCTTC.

This clonotype occurred a few times. The V gene is TRBV2, the J gene TRBJ2-7; TRBD1 is a possible D gene (6 bases). V lost 7 bases to trimming and J lost 2 bases, with 15 bases between them. This CDR3 contains 14 residues. Germline-derived CDR1 and CDR2 are SNHLY and FYNNEI. For the CDR3, the DNA is TGTGCCAGCACTAGCTTAGACAGGCCCTACGAGCAGTACTTC. The encoded protein is CASTSLDRPYEQYF.

The chain uses TRBV7-9 and TRBJ2-1; 8 bases map to TRBD2. Trimming removed 4 bases from V and 3 bases from J; junction bases left unmatched: 11. Germline values: CDR1 SEHNR, CDR2 FQNEAQ (reference sequence). CDR3 length: 17 amino acids. This CDR3 is CASSSDLSGRVYNEQFF. The CDR3 region has the DNA TGTGCCAGCAGCTCGGACCTGAGCGGGAGAGTCTACAATGAGCAGTTCTTC.

The rearrangement joins TRBV4-1 to TRBJ2-5; either TRBD1 or TRBD2 may fit D (6 bases each). Germline V lookup: CDR1 MGHRA, CDR2 YSYEKL. This CDR3 is 15 amino acids long. The V and J ends lost 4 bases and 5 bases respectively, with 17 bases between them. The CDR3 DNA follows: TGCGCCAGCAGCCTTGCGGGACACCCAGGGGAGACCCAGTACTTC. Translation: CASSLAGHPGETQYF.

The chain has TRBV7-2 and TRBJ2-3, with 9 bases matching TRBD2. The CDR3 consists of 14 residues. Per the germline V gene, CDR1 is SGHTA and CDR2 is FQGNSA. V dropped 3 bases and J dropped 9; count of bases not matched to a gene: 7. The CDR3 bases are TGTGCCAGCAGCTTTGACAGCGGGGGGCGCACGCAGTATTTT. The encoded protein is CASSFDSGGRTQYF. The full variable domain, with the rest looked up from reference TRBV7-2 and TRBJ2-3, is GAGVSQSPSNKVTEKGKDVELRCDPISGHTALYWYRQSLGQGLEFLIYFQGNSAPDKSGLPSDRFSAERTGGSVSTLTIQRTQQEDSAVYLCASSFDSGGRTQYFGPGTRLTVL.

The table lists this clonotype with a few counts. This sequence joins TRBV6-2 or TRBV6-3 and TRBJ2-7; TRBD1 might be the D (6 bases). Germline-derived CDR1 and CDR2 are MNHEY and SVGEGT. V shed 4 bases and J shed 2 bases, with 15 bases lying between them. The CDR3 is made up of 15 amino acids. CDR3 loop: CASSSLRDTTYEQYF. The DNA of the CDR3 is TGTGCCAGCAGTTCCCTCCGGGACACCACCTACGAGCAGTACTTC.